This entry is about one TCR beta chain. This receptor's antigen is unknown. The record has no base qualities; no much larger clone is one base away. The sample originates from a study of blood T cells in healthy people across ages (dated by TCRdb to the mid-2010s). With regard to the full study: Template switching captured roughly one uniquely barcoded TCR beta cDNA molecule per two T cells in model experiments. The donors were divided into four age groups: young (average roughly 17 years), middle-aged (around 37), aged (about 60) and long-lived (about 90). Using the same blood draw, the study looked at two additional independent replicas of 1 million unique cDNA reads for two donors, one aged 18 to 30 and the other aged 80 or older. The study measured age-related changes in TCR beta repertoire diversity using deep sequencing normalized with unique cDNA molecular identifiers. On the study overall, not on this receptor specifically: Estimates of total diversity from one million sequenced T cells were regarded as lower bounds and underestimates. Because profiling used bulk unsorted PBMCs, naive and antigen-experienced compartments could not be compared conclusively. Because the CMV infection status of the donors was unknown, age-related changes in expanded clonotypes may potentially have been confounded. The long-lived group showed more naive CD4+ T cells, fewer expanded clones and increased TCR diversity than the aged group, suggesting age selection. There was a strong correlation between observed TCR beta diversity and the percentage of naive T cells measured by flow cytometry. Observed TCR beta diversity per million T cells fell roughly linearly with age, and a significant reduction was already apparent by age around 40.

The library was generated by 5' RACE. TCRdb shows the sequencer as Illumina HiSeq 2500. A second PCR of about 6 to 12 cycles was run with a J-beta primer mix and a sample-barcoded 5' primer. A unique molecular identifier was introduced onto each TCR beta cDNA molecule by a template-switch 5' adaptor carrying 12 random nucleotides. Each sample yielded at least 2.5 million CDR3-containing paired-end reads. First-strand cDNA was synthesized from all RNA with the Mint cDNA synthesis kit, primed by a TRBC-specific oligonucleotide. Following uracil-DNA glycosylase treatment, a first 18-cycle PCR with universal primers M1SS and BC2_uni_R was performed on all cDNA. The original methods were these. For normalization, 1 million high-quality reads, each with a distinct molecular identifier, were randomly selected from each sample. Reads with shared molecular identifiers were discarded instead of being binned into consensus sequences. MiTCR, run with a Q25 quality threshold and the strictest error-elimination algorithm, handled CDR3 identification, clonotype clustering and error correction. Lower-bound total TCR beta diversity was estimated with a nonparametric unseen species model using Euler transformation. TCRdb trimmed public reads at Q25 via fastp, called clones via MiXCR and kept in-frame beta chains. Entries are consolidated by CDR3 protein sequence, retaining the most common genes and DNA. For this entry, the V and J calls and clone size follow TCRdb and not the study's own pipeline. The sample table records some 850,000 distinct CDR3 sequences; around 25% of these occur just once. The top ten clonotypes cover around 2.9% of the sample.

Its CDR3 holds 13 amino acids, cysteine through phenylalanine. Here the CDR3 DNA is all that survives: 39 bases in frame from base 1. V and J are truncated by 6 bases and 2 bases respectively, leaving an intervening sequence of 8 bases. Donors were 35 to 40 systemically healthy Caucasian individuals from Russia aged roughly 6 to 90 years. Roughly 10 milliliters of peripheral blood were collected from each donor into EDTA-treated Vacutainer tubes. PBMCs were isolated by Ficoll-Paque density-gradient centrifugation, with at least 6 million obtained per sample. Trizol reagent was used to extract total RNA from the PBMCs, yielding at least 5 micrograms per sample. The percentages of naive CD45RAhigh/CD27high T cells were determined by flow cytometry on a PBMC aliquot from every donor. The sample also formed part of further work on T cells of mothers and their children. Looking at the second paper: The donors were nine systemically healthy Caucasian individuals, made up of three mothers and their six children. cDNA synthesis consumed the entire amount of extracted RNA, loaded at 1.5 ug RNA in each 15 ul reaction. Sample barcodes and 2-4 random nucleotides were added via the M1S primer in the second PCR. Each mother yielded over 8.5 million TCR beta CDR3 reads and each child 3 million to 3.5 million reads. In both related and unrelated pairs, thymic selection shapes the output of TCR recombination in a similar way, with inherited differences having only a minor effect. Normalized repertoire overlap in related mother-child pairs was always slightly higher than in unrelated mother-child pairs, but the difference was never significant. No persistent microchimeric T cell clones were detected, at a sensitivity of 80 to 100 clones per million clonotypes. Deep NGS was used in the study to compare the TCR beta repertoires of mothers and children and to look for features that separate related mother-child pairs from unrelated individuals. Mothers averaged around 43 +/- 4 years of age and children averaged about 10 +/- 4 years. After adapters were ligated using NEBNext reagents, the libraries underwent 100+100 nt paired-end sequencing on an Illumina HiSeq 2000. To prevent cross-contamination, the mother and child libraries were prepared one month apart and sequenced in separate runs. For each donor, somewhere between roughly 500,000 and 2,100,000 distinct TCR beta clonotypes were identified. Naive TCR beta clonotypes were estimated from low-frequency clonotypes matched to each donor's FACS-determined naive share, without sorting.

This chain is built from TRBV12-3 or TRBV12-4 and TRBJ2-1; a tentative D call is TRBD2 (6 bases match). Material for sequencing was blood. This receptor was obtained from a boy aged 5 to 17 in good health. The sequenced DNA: TGTGCCAGCAGGCGGGGCCCCTACAATGAGCAGTTCTTC. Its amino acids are CASRRGPYNEQFF.